This T cell receptor (beta chain) is drawn from a study of OX40 agonist ivuxolimab in advanced cancers. In terms of the full investigation: Ivuxolimab was an agonistic, fully human IgG2 monoclonal antibody directed against OX40 (CD134), a costimulatory receptor. Intravenous ivuxolimab was administered to patients every 2 weeks at six dose levels: 0.01, 0.1, 0.3, 1.5, 3 and 10 mg/kg. Of the roughly 54 patients in dose escalation, 19 had hepatocellular carcinoma, about 15 had melanoma, 9 had renal cell carcinoma and 9 had head and neck cancer. A male proportion of approximately 83% and a mean age of approximately 58 years, ranging from about 20 to 80, were recorded for the dose-escalation cohort. Patients were allowed to have had prior anti-PD-1, anti-PD-L1 or anti-CTLA-4 therapy, and around 43% of the dose-escalation patients had been treated with checkpoint inhibitors. Partial responses were achieved by three dose-escalation patients, of whom one had hepatocellular carcinoma and two had cutaneous melanoma. Peripheral TCRbeta sequencing was intended to test whether TCR sequence diversity was altered and clonal T-cell expansion was caused by ivuxolimab. The paper reports the monotherapy dose-escalation portion (N of about 54 patients) of the phase I ivuxolimab trial.

Cut back by 10 bases and 1 base, the V and J ends lie 11 bases apart. Including cysteine and phenylalanine, the CDR3 has 13 amino acids. The kept DNA is CDR3 alone, 39 bases in frame from the first base. Based on the germline V gene, the CDR1 and CDR2 sequences are ENHRY and SYGVKD. On this clone: It has no known antigen specificity. The record has no base qualities; no much larger clone is one base away.

For sequencing of the TCRbeta CDR3 region, genomic DNA was extracted from the sorted cells. The immunoSEQ Assay was used to sequence the TCRbeta CDR3 regions. TCRdb retrieved this table from immuneACCESS and kept in-frame rearrangements only. Not all clones are present; in checked studies, unresolved V genes account for under half, and no reason is known for the remainder. Present in this sample are 95,000 to 100,000 clones, less than 95% of which were seen just once. Around 1.6% of the sample rests with the top ten. The trial excluded patients who had a history of autoimmune disease or who were on systemic immunosuppression. Peripheral blood for TCR sequencing was collected from all dose cohorts at baseline, on cycle 4 day 1, and on cycle 7 day 1. The samples were drawn from a first-in-human, open-label, multicenter phase I dose-escalation trial of ivuxolimab. Adults with locally advanced or metastatic melanoma, renal cell carcinoma, hepatocellular carcinoma or head and neck squamous cell carcinoma were enrolled in the trial. Before TCR sequencing, CD4+ T cells and CD8+ T cells were sorted from peripheral blood as separate populations.

What the work shows at the level of the full study, not this receptor alone: After ivuxolimab, more expanded clones were found on average in CD8+ T cells than in CD4+ T cells. In the 0.1-3.0 mg/kg groups, partial responders had among the lowest normalized peripheral clonal expansion, particularly in CD8+ T cells. At doses of 0.1 to 3.0 mg/kg, clonal expansion of both CD4+ and CD8+ blood T cells was observed from baseline to week 6. The antigen specificity of the peripheral T cells that underwent clonal expansion was not determined. Low levels of normalized T-cell clonal expansion were also seen in some patients who did not respond.

The V and J genes are TRBV10-3 and TRBJ2-1, with TRBD2 tentatively as D gene (5 bases match). The TCR was taken from an adult with an advanced solid tumor such as melanoma, head and neck, liver or kidney cancer. The sample was CD4+ or CD8+ T cells sorted from blood, taken in a trial of the OX40 agonist ivuxolimab. Read as DNA, the sequence is TGTGCCACCCGGGGAAGGTCCTACAATGAGCAGTTCTTC. The translation is CATRGRSYNEQFF.